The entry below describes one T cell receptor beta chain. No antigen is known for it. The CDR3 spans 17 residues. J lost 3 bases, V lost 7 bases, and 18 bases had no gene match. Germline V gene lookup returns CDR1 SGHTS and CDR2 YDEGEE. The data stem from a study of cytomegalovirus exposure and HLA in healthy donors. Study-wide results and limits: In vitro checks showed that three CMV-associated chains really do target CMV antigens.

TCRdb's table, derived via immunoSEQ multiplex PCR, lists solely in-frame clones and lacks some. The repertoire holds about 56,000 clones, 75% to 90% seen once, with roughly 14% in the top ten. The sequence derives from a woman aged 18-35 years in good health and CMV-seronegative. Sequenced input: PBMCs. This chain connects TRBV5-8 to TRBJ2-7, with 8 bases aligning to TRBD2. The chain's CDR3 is CASPRRPGKREFYEQYF. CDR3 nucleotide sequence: TGTGCCAGCCCGCGCCGGCCAGGAAAGCGGGAGTTCTACGAGCAGTACTTC.